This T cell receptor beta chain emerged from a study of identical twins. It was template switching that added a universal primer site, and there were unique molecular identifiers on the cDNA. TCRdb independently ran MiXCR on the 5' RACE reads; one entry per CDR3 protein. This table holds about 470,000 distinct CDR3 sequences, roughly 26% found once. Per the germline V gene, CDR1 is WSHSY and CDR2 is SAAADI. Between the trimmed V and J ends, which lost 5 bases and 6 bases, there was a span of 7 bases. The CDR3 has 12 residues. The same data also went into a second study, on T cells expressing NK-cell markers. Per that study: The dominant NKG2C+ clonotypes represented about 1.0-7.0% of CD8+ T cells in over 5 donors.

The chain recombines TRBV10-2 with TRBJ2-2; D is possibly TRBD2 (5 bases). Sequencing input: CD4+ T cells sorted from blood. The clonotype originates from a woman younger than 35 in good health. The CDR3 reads CASSIGAGELFF. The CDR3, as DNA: TGCGCCAGCAGTATCGGGGCCGGGGAGCTGTTTTTT.